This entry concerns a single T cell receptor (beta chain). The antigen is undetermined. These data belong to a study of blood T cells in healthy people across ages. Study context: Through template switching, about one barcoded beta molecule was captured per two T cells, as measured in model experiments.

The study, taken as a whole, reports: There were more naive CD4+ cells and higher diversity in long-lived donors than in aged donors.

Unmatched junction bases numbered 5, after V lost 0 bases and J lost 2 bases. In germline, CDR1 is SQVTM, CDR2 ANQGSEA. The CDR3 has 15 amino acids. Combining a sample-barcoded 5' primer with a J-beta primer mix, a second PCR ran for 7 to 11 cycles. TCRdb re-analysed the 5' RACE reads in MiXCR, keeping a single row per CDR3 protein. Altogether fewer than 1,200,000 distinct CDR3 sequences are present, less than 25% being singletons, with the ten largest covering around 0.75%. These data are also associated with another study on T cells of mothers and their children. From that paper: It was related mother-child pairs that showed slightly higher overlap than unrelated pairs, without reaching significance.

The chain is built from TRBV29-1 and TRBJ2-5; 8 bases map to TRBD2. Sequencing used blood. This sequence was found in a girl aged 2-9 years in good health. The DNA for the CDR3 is TGCAGCGTTGAAGAGGTTACTAGCGGACAAGAGACCCAGTACTTC. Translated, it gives CSVEEVTSGQETQYF.